This passage covers 28 T cell receptor beta chains from one sample sequenced in a study of siplizumab effects on memory and regulatory T cells. Sequencing was performed with immunoSEQ multiplex PCR; in TCRdb, only in-frame clones are kept and a portion is missing. The sample carries approximately 100,000 clones, around 95% recorded once. Sequencing input: non-Treg CD4+ T cells sorted from blood. Receptors were obtained from a human donor in good health.

This clone was counted a single time. The rearrangement uses TRBV2 and TRBJ2-2; 9 positions match TRBD1. The junction had 6 bases not matched to a gene; V was cut back by 7 bases and J by 6 bases. The CDR3 runs to 14 residues. In germline, CDR1 is SNHLY, CDR2 FYNNEI. The CDR3 DNA is TGTGCCAGCACGGGACAGGGTTCTCCCGGGGAGCTGTTTTTT. It specifies CASTGQGSPGELFF.

The genes are TRBV7-9 and TRBJ1-1, with D tentatively TRBD1 (6 bases). V dropped 1 base and J dropped 1 base, with 7 bases sitting between them. Germline CDR1 and CDR2: SEHNR and FQNEAQ (reference sequence). The CDR3 is 14 residues long. CDR3 nucleotide sequence: TGTGCCAGCAGCTTAGGGACAGCGAACACTGAAGCTTTCTTT. Protein sequence: CASSLGTANTEAFF.

The genes are TRBV19 and TRBJ1-2; D unresolved. V was shortened by 0 bases and J by 5 bases, with 4 bases between the two germline ends. The CDR3 totals 12 residues. The germline V gene has CDR1 LNHDA and CDR2 SQIVND (reference sequence). The CDR3 DNA sequence: TGTGCCAGTAGTATAGACCGATATGGCTACACCTTC. This gives the protein CASSIDRYGYTF.

This clone occurred once. The chain recombines TRBV18 with TRBJ2-1, with 10 bases aligning to TRBD2. CDR3 length: 16 residues. Losses at the gene ends were 6 bases for V and 2 bases for J; bases not matched to a gene: 7. Germline lookup yields CDR1 KGHSH and CDR2 LQKENI. CDR3 in DNA: TGTGCCAGCTCTCCCAGCGGGGGGGCCCCCTACAATGAGCAGTTCTTC. Translated: CASSPSGGAPYNEQFF.

This chain connects TRBV7-9 to TRBJ2-2; D not certain. This CDR3 has 16 amino acids. Trimming removed 0 bases at V and 0 bases at J, with 8 bases between. Germline loops: CDR1 SEHNR, CDR2 FQNEAQ (reference sequence). The CDR3 sequence: CASSLARSANTGELFF. The CDR3 coding sequence is TGTGCCAGCAGCTTAGCCAGAAGTGCGAACACCGGGGAGCTGTTTTTT.

The count of this clone is one. This chain links TRBV18 with TRBJ2-5; 12 nucleotides agree with TRBD1. The DNA end is more similar to TRBJ2-7, so the J call may be wrong. Germline lookup yields CDR1 KGHSH and CDR2 LQKENI. This CDR3 contains 15 residues. The CDR3 region has the DNA TGTGCCAGCTCACCAATAGGGACAGGGGGCCACGAGCAGTACTTC. It translates to CASSPIGTGGHEQYF.

The chain links TRBV21-1 to TRBJ2-3; TRBD1 reflects the table's D call only, with no check against the DNA. TRBV21-1 is a listed pseudogene. CDR3 size: 17 residues. This CDR3 is CASSKGDEDRSTDTQYF. The CDR3 DNA follows: TGTGCCAGCAGCAAAGGTGATGAGGACAGGAGCACAGATACGCAGTATTTT.

As regards this clone: An end of the junction differs from the germline gene, which may be a read error. The V and J genes are TRBV7-2 and TRBJ1-1, with a weak D call TRBD1 (5 bases). Germline assignment: CDR1 SGHTA and CDR2 FQGNSA. The length of the CDR3 is 11 residues. The CDR3 DNA reads TGTGCCAGCAGCATGGACACAGAAGCTTTCTTT. It is translated as CASSMDTEAFF.

CDR3 protein: CSAGTPPGTEAFF. CDR3 coding DNA: TGCAGCGCAGGGACACCCCCGGGCACTGAAGCTTTCTTT. V is TRBV29-1 and J is TRBJ1-1; possible D gene TRBD1, 6 bases. Germline V gives CDR1 SQVTM, CDR2 ANQGSEA. Trimming cost V 7 bases and J 4 bases, with 16 bases left between them. This CDR3 region has 13 residues.

This clone has a single count. The chain recombines TRBV5-4 with TRBJ2-4; 10 bases are a match to TRBD2. Germline CDR1 SGHNT, CDR2 YYREEE (reference sequence). This CDR3 has 18 amino acids. Trimming at V came to 4 bases and at J to 0 bases, leaving 10 bases not matched to a gene. The DNA of the CDR3 is TGTGCCAGCAGCGGAAGCGGGGGGGCCATGTCAGCCAAAAACATTCAGTACTTC. Translating gives CASSGSGGAMSAKNIQYF.

The rearrangement joins TRBV19 to TRBJ2-6; D is tentatively TRBD1 or TRBD2 (5 bases each). Germline lookup yields CDR1 LNHDA and CDR2 SQIVND (reference sequence). The ends were cut back, 0 bases at V and 2 bases at J, with 11 bases in the middle. The CDR3 runs to 17 residues. CDR3 nucleotides: TGTGCCAGTAGTATAGATGTACGGGGCGCTGGGGCCAACGTCCTGACTTTC. Residues: CASSIDVRGAGANVLTF.

This sequence joins TRBV5-1 and TRBJ1-1; no clear D. This CDR3 is 13 amino acids long. The V end lost 1 base, the J end lost 2 bases, and 6 bases lay between the germline ends. CDR1 and CDR2 from the germline V gene are SGHRS and YFSETQ. CDR3 in DNA: TGCGCCAGCAGCTTGTACACCAACACTGAAGCTTTCTTT. It yields the protein CASSLYTNTEAFF.

The chain uses TRBV20-1 and TRBJ2-3, with D unclear. The CDR3 totals 11 residues. Looked up from germline, CDR1 is DFQATT and CDR2 is SNEGSKA (reference sequence). V shed 6 bases and J shed 2 bases, with 6 bases lying between them. CDR3 nucleotides: TGCAGTGCCAAAGCCACAGATACGCAGTATTTT. Amino acids: CSAKATDTQYF.

V usage is TRBV11-2 and J usage is TRBJ1-5; D is uncertain. Germline V gene sequence: CDR1 SGHAT, CDR2 FQNNGV. CDR3 length: 15 amino acids. V was pared by 0 bases and J by 5 bases, with 11 bases between. The DNA of the CDR3 is TGTGCCAGCAGCTTAGATTCAGTTGGCTATCAGCCCCAGCATTTT. The encoded protein is CASSLDSVGYQPQHF.

CDR3 protein: CASSPAQGATGELFF. For the CDR3, the DNA is TGTGCCAGCAGCCCCGCCCAAGGGGCCACCGGGGAGCTGTTTTTT. The chain joins TRBV11-3 to TRBJ2-2; D might be TRBD1 (5 bases). The CDR3 consists of 15 residues. V shed 5 bases and J shed 4 bases, with 14 bases lying between them. CDR1 is SGHNT and CDR2 is YENEEA in the germline V gene.

V is TRBV7-9 and J is TRBJ1-5, with D tentatively TRBD1 (5 bases). Trimming took 0 bases from V and 6 from J, leaving 9 bases between them. The CDR3 spans 14 residues. CDR1 SEHNR and CDR2 FQNEAQ come from the germline V gene (reference sequence). CDR3 sequence reads: CASSLAFGGQPQHF. The CDR3 nucleotides read TGTGCCAGCAGCTTAGCGTTCGGGGGTCAGCCCCAGCATTTT.

This chain links TRBV6-1 with TRBJ1-5; maybe TRBD1 (6 bases). This CDR3 contains 15 residues. Germline CDR1 MNHNS, CDR2 SASEGT. Trimming cost V 1 base and J 7 bases, with 14 bases left between them. The CDR3 is CASSEGEGGRQPQHF. DNA for the CDR3: TGTGCCAGCAGTGAAGGGGAGGGGGGGAGGCAGCCCCAGCATTTT.

The gene calls are TRBV4-3 and TRBJ2-1, with a tentative D call TRBD1 (6 bases). The germline V gene encodes CDR1 LGHNA and CDR2 YSLEER. CDR3 length: 16 residues. V shed 1 base and J shed 0 bases, with 10 bases lying between them. This chain's CDR3 is CASSQGRGSSYNEQFF. Written as DNA, the CDR3 is TGCGCCAGCAGCCAAGGAAGGGGGAGCTCCTACAATGAGCAGTTCTTC.

The chain couples TRBV11-2 to TRBJ1-5; D not resolved. Trimming shortened V by 0 bases and J by 4 bases, and 4 bases separated the two germline ends. Germline V gives CDR1 SGHAT, CDR2 FQNNGV. This CDR3 spans 13 amino acids. The CDR3 coding sequence is TGTGCCAGCAGCTTAGAGGTGAATCAGCCCCAGCATTTT. It yields the protein CASSLEVNQPQHF.

The chain employs TRBV11-2 and TRBJ1-6; 8 bases are a match to TRBD1. This CDR3 spans 13 amino acids. CDR1 and CDR2 (germline): SGHAT, FQNNGV. Losses at the gene ends were 11 bases for V and 8 bases for J; bases not matched to a gene: 8. DNA of the CDR3: TGTGCCGGAAAGCCGGGACAGGATTCACCCCTCCACTTT. Protein sequence: CAGKPGQDSPLHF. The full variable domain, rest sourced from reference TRBV11-2 and TRBJ1-6, is EAGVAQSPRYKIIEKRQSVAFWCNPISGHATLYWYQQILGQGPKLLIQFQNNGVVDDSQLPKDRFSAERLKGVDSTLKIQPAKLEDSAVYLCAGKPGQDSPLHFGNGTRLTVT.

The J gene is TRBJ2-3, the V gene TRBV2, with 12 nucleotides matching TRBD2. V trimming: 10 bases; J trimming: 6 bases; junction bases outside the gene matches: 11. The CDR3 extends over 15 amino acids. Germline lookup yields CDR1 SNHLY and CDR2 FYNNEI. The CDR3 DNA reads TGTGCCAAAGGACTAGCGGGGACCTTAAGGGATACGCAGTATTTT. This gives the protein CAKGLAGTLRDTQYF.

The chain has TRBV5-5 and TRBJ2-7, with D perhaps matching TRBD1 (5 bases). The CDR3 is 15 residues long. Trimming took off 2 bases at V and 7 bases at J, with 19 bases between the two ends. Germline CDR1 and CDR2: SGHKS and YYEKEE (reference sequence). The CDR3 protein is CASSFPGARVGEQYF. The DNA of the CDR3 is TGTGCCAGCAGCTTCCCTGGGGCCAGGGTCGGGGAGCAGTACTTC.

The chain joins TRBV18 to TRBJ2-1; TRBD2 matches at 13 bases. Germline V CDR1 and CDR2: KGHSH, LQKENI. CDR3 length: 15 amino acids. The trim removed 6 bases at V and 6 bases at J, leaving 5 bases unmatched. The CDR3 loop is CASSQLAGGLNEQFF. DNA of the CDR3: TGTGCCAGCTCTCAACTAGCGGGGGGGCTCAATGAGCAGTTCTTC. The whole variable domain, remainder taken from reference TRBV18 and TRBJ2-1, is NAGVMQNPRHLVRRRGQEARLRCSPMKGHSHVYWYRQLPEEGLKFMVYLQKENIIDESGMPKERFSAEFPKEGPSILRIQQVVRGDSAAYFCASSQLAGGLNEQFFGPGTRLTVL.

The chain is built from TRBV5-1 and TRBJ2-1; D is ambiguous. The CDR3 contains 16 residues. V shed 0 bases and J shed 5 bases, with 15 bases lying between them. From germline, CDR1 is SGHRS and CDR2 YFSETQ. DNA for the CDR3: TGCGCCAGCAGCTTGGCCGTTCCCAAGGCGAACAATGAGCAGTTCTTC. Encoded protein: CASSLAVPKANNEQFF.

This chain's CDR3 is CASSMSHPDQANYGYTF. The DNA for the CDR3 is TGTGCCAGTAGTATGTCACACCCCGACCAAGCTAACTATGGCTACACCTTC. J is TRBJ1-2 and V is TRBV19; D unresolved. CDR1 is LNHDA and CDR2 is SQIVND in the germline V gene (reference sequence). With 3 bases removed from V and 0 bases from J, the gap between germline ends came to 17 bases. The CDR3 runs to 17 residues.

V usage is TRBV5-1 and J usage is TRBJ1-2, with 10 bases fitting TRBD1. The junction had 13 bases not matched to a gene; V was cut back by 0 bases and J by 5 bases. CDR3 size: 18 residues. CDR1 SGHRS and CDR2 YFSETQ come from the germline V gene. CDR3 sequence reads: CASSLERPWDRGWYGYTF. In DNA, the CDR3 is TGCGCCAGCAGCTTGGAGCGCCCCTGGGACAGGGGATGGTATGGCTACACCTTC. The entire variable domain, with the rest obtained from reference TRBV5-1 and TRBJ1-2, is as follows: KAGVTQTPRYLIKTRGQQVTLSCSPISGHRSVSWYQQTPGQGLQFLFEYFSETQRNKGNFPGRFSGRQFSNSRSEMNVSTLELGDSALYLCASSLERPWDRGWYGYTFGSGTRLTVV.

The V gene is TRBV30, the J gene TRBJ1-2; 7 bases match TRBD1. CDR1 GTSNPN and CDR2 SVGIG come from the germline V gene (reference sequence). Germline trimming cut 5 bases from V and 5 bases from J; bases unmatched to any gene: 11. CDR3 size: 14 residues. The DNA for the CDR3 is TGTGCCTGGGCCCTAGGGGACAGTCATTATGGCTACACCTTC. Protein product: CAWALGDSHYGYTF.

The chain has TRBV15 and TRBJ1-4; D possibly corresponds to TRBD1 (6 bases). The length of the CDR3 is 14 residues. Trimming removed 5 bases from V and 5 bases from J, with 12 bases in between. The germline V gene has CDR1 LNHNV and CDR2 YYDKDF (reference sequence). As DNA, the CDR3 is TGTGCCACCAGCTCCAGGGGTAGGAATGAAAAACTGTTTTTT. The encoded protein is CATSSRGRNEKLFF.